The 12 T cell receptor beta chains below all came from one sample that was sequenced in a study of CD8+ T cells in alopecia areata (dated by TCRdb to the late 2010s). Library prep was done by the immunoSEQ multiplex PCR assay. RNA was extracted from all samples and reverse transcribed into cDNA as template for TCR sequencing. TCRdb obtained this table from immuneACCESS and retained in-frame rearrangements with V and J assigned. These tables miss some clones; where compared with another copy, unresolved V genes account for less than half of the shortfall, and the remainder is unexplained. This sample has some 3,000 clones, none of them a singleton. Over 40% of the sample rests with the top ten. Sequenced material: lesional skin. These receptors all come from a C3H/HeJ mouse with alopecia areata. This strain is of MHC haplotype H2-k.

The sample holds many counts of this clone. Each gene name is a mouse one. Sequencing ends 4 residues short of the CDR3 end; the germline J gene provides the rest. The chain carries TRBV13-1 and TRBJ1-1; tentatively, D is TRBD1 (5 bases). Germline V gene lookup returns CDR1 NSHNY and CDR2 SYGAGN. The CDR3 has 12 residues. The CDR3 sequence: CASSLQETEVFF. The DNA read from the CDR3 is TGTGCCAGCAGTCTACAGGAGACA.

The sample holds many counts of this clone. The gene symbols are mouse symbols. The CDR3 extends 4 residues past the end of the read, so its final part is completed from the germline J gene. The genes are TRBV19 and TRBJ2-1; 9 nucleotides align to TRBD2. Trimming at V came to 6 bases and at J to 3 bases, leaving 4 bases not matched to a gene. CDR3 length: 14 amino acids. CDR1 is FNHDT, CDR2 SITEND, per germline (reference sequence). This chain's CDR3 is CASTRLGAYAEQFF. The CDR3 DNA, read in part, is TGTGCCAGCACCAGACTGGGGGCCTATGCT. The full variable domain, with the rest looked up from reference TRBV19 and TRBJ2-1, is GGIITQTPKFLIGQEGQKLTLKCQQNFNHDTMYWYRQDSGKGLRLIYYSITENDLQKGDLSEGYDASREKKSSFSLTVTSAQKNEMAVFLCASTRLGAYAEQFFGPGTRLTVL.

This clone was observed many times. Any gene name here is a mouse gene name. The CDR3 end is not reached by the read, which stops 4 residues before it; the germline J gene fills it in. This chain links TRBV12-1 with TRBJ2-5; 8 bases align to TRBD2. The CDR3 covers 14 residues. Germline V lookup: CDR1 SGHSN, CDR2 HYEKVE. CDR3 loop: CASSLSGGWDTQYF. The CDR3 DNA, read in part, is TGTGCCAGCTCTCTCTCTGGGGGGTGGGAC.

In this sample, this clone turned up many times. Germline and genes: mouse. The read gets to within 4 residues of the CDR3 end, and the germline J gene fills in the rest. This chain links TRBV5 with TRBJ2-5; D gene unclear. Germline loops: CDR1 LGHNA, CDR2 YNLKQL (reference sequence). CDR3 length equals 11 residues. The germline V and J ends were trimmed by 3 bases and 3 bases, with 1 base remaining between them. The chain's CDR3 is CASSHQDTQYF. The CDR3 bases that were read are TGTGCCAGCAGCCATCAAGAC.

For this clone: Gene names refer to mouse genes. The CDR3 is cut off 4 residues early in the read; its end comes from the germline J gene. The chain carries TRBV19 and TRBJ1-4; TRBD1 agrees at 7 bases. The V and J ends lost 3 bases and 0 bases, in that order; junction bases with no gene match: 2. CDR3 size: 15 residues. The germline CDR1 and CDR2 sequences are FNHDT and SITEND (reference sequence). This CDR3 is CASSTQGFSNERLFF. The CDR3 bases that were read are TGTGCCAGCAGTACACAGGGGTTTTCCAACGAA.

This clone was seen many times. Germline and genes here are mouse. The read stops 4 residues short of the end of the CDR3; the missing end is completed from the germline J gene. The rearrangement joins TRBV1 to TRBJ2-5, with TRBD2 matching over 10 bases. In germline, CDR1 is NSQYPW, CDR2 LRSPGD (reference sequence). The CDR3 is made up of 14 amino acids. CDR3 in amino acids: CTCSAGTGGDTQYF. The sequenced part of the CDR3 DNA is TGCACCTGCAGTGCAGGGACTGGGGGAGAC.

In this sample, this clone turned up many times. These gene names are mouse names. Coverage ceases 4 residues before the CDR3 finishes, and the germline J gene fills in the end. The rearrangement joins TRBV19 to TRBJ2-5; the match to TRBD1 covers 7 bases. Trimming at V came to 4 bases and at J to 1 base, leaving 0 bases not matched to a gene. The length of the CDR3 is 13 residues. Per the germline V gene, CDR1 is FNHDT and CDR2 is SITEND (reference sequence). CDR3 region: CASSGTDQDTQYF. The sequenced CDR3 bases are TGTGCCAGCAGTGGGACAGACCAAGAC.

Remarks on this clone: Gene names are the mouse ones. The read falls 4 residues short of the CDR3 end, and the missing part is taken from the germline J gene. The chain has TRBV1 and TRBJ2-7; D gene unclear. V was cut by 3 bases and J by 3 bases, with 9 bases left in between. The CDR3 length is 13 residues. The germline V gene has CDR1 NSQYPW and CDR2 LRSPGD (reference sequence). The CDR3 is CTCSAHRFYEQYF. The CDR3 bases that were read are TGCACCTGCAGTGCTCACAGATTCTAT.

This clone appeared many times. The protein here is the DNA translation, as the TCRdb protein differs from it at residue 12. Genes and germline are mouse. The DNA ends 3 residues before the CDR3 does, and the rest of the CDR3 is filled in from the germline J gene. The rearrangement links TRBV4 to TRBJ1-6, with 7 bases identical to TRBD1. TRBJ1-6 is given ORF status, its function remaining uncertain. CDR1 LGHDT and CDR2 YNNKQL come from the germline V gene (reference sequence). The CDR3 spans 15 residues. V lost 4 bases to trimming and J lost 2 bases; unmatched junction nucleotides: 2. CDR3 residues: CASSLGTAYNSPLYF. CDR3 DNA, as far as it was read: TGTGCCAGCAGCTTGGGGACAGCCTATAATTCGCCC.

For this clone: The gene names given are mouse names. The CDR3 extends 4 residues past the end of the read, so its final part is completed from the germline J gene. Other nucleotide sequences from this sample produce the same CDR3. The gene calls are TRBV4 and TRBJ1-2, with D possibly matching TRBD1 (6 bases). Germline assignment: CDR1 LGHDT and CDR2 YNNKQL (reference sequence). V lost 4 bases to trimming and J lost 0 bases, with 9 bases between them. The CDR3 sequence is 14 residues long. CDR3 sequence reads: CASSLDRANSDYTF. CDR3 DNA, as far as it was read: TGTGCCAGCAGCTTGGACAGAGCAAACTCC.

This clone came up many times. Gene names and germline refer to mouse. The read comes to an end 4 residues before the CDR3 does, leaving the germline J gene to fill in the end. The chain couples TRBV5 to TRBJ2-5; 11 bases fit TRBD2. The trim removed 2 bases at V and 3 bases at J, leaving 1 base unmatched. This CDR3 has 15 amino acids. The germline gives CDR1 LGHNA, CDR2 YNLKQL (reference sequence). CDR3 amino acids: CASSQRLGGQDTQYF. The CDR3 DNA, read in part, is TGTGCCAGCAGCCAACGACTGGGGGGGCAAGAC.

This clone was observed many times. A read error is likely here: a far larger clone is one base away. Gene names and germline refer to mouse. The missing CDR3 end, 4 residues past where the read stops, is filled in from the germline J gene. The chain is built from TRBV13-3 and TRBJ2-4; unclear D gene. Trimming left V 1 base short and J 0 bases short, with 3 bases between. Germline lookup yields CDR1 NNHDY and CDR2 SYVADS. The CDR3 runs to 13 residues. The CDR3: CASSDQSQNTLYF. CDR3 bases read: TGTGCCAGCAGTGATCAGAGTCAAAAC.